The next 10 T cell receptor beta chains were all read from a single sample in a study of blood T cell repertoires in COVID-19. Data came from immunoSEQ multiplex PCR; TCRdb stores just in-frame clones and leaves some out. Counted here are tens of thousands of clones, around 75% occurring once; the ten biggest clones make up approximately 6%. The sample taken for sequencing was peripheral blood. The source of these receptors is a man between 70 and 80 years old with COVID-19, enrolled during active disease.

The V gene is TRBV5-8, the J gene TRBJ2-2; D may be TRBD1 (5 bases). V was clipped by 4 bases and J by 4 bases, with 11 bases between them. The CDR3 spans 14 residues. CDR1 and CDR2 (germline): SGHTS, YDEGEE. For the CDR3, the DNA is TGTGCCAGCAGCCCCCGACAGACCACCGGGGAGCTGTTTTTT. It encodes CASSPRQTTGELFF.

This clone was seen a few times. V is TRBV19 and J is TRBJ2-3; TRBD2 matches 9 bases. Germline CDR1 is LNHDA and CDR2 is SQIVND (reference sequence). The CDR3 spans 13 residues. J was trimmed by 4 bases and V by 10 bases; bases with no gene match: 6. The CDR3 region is CATLAGEADTQYF. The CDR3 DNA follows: TGTGCCACCTTAGCGGGGGAGGCAGATACGCAGTATTTT.

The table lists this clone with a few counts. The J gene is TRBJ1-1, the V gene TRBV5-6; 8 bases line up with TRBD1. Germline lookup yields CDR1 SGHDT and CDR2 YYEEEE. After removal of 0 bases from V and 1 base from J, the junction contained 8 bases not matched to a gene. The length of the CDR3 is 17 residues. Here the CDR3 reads CASSLDRGGTRNTEAFF. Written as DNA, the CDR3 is TGTGCCAGCAGCTTGGACAGGGGGGGAACTAGGAACACTGAAGCTTTCTTT.

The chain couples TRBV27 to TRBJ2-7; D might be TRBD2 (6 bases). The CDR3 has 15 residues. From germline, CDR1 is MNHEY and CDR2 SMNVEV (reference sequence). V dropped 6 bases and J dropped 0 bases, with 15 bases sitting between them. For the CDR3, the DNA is TGTGCCAGCAGGCTTACCGGGACTGGCTCCTACGAGCAGTACTTC. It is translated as CASRLTGTGSYEQYF.

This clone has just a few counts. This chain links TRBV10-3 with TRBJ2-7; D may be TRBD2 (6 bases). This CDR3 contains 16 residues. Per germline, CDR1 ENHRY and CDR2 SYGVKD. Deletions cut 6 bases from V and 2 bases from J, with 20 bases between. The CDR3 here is CAIRDSGGGNTYEQYF. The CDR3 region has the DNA TGTGCCATCAGAGATAGCGGTGGCGGGAACACCTACGAGCAGTACTTC.

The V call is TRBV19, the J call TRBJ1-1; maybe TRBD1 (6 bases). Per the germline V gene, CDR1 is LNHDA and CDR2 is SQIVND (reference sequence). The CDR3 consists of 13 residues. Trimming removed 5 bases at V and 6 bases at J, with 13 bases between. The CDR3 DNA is TGTGCCAGTAGTCCGATCACAGGGTCTGAAGCTTTCTTT. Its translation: CASSPITGSEAFF.

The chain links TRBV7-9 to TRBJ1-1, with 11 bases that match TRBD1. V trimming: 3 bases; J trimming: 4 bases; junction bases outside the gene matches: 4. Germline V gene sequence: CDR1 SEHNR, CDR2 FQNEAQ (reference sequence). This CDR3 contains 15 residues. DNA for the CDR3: TGTGCCAGCAGCTTGCAAGGGACAGGGGGCACTGAAGCTTTCTTT. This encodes CASSLQGTGGTEAFF.

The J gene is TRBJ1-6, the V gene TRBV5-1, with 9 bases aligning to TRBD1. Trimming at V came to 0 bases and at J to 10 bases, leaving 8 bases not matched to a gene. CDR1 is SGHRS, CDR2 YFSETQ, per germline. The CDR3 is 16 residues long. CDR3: CASSLEGQGSQSPLHF. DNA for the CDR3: TGCGCCAGCAGCTTGGAGGGACAGGGATCACAGTCACCCCTCCACTTT. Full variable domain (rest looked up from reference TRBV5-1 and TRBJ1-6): KAGVTQTPRYLIKTRGQQVTLSCSPISGHRSVSWYQQTPGQGLQFLFEYFSETQRNKGNFPGRFSGRQFSNSRSEMNVSTLELGDSALYLCASSLEGQGSQSPLHFGNGTRLTVT.

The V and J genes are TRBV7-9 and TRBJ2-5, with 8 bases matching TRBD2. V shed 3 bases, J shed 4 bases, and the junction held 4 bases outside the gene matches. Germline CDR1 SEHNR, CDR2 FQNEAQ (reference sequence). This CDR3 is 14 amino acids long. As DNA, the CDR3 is TGTGCCAGCAGCTTCATAAGCGGGGGAGAGACCCAGTACTTC. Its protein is CASSFISGGETQYF.

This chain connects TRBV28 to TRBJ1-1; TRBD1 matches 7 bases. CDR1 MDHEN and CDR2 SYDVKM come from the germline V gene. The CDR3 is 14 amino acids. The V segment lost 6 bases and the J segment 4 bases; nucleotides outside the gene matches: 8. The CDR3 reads CASSSGGQRTEAFF. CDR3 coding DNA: TGTGCCAGCAGCTCAGGGGGTCAGCGCACTGAAGCTTTCTTT.